This T cell receptor (beta chain) derives from a study of CD8 T cells in ankylosing spondylitis. Worth noting for this clonotype: Its matching antigen is unknown.

The CDR3 has 16 residues. V was shortened by 3 bases and J by 4 bases, with 15 bases between the two germline ends. By quantitative 5'-RACE with molecular barcodes, the TCR beta libraries were made. TCRdb itself ran the 5' RACE reads through MiXCR, one entry per CDR3 protein. The sample yields under 450,000 distinct CDR3 sequences, about 15% seen once. Points from the study as a whole: From matched ankylosing spondylitis synovial fluid, disease-linked clones were reportedly recovered at significantly enriched levels. The study identified a TCR beta motif of several highly homologous variants that appeared characteristic of ankylosing spondylitis blood.

The source is a male donor with ankylosing spondylitis. The gene calls are TRBV12-3 or TRBV12-4 and TRBJ1-4; D is unclear. The sample was blood, either unsorted or a sorted T cell fraction (not recorded which). This chain's CDR3 is CASSFPRTDNNEKLFF. The CDR3 DNA sequence: TGTGCCAGCAGTTTCCCCCGGACTGATAATAATGAAAAACTGTTTTTT.